Each of the 7 T cell receptor beta chains below was sequenced from the same sample in a study of T cells after yellow fever vaccination. TCRdb redid the calling of the 5' RACE reads with MiXCR, one entry per CDR3 protein. Here the sample spans 450,000 to 600,000 distinct CDR3 sequences, roughly 13% being singletons. Sample: PBMCs, taken on the day of the yellow fever booster vaccination. These receptor sequences come from a man aged 25 to 40 who received the YFV17D yellow fever vaccine.

CDR3 amino acids: CASSPSGDSSYEQYF. The CDR3 nucleotides read TGTGCCAGCAGTCCCTCGGGGGACAGCTCCTACGAGCAGTACTTC. V and J are TRBV28 and TRBJ2-7; weak D call: TRBD1 (7 bases). CDR1 is MDHEN, CDR2 SYDVKM, per germline. Trimming cost V 5 bases and J 0 bases, with 14 bases left between them. This CDR3 is built from 15 residues.

This clonotype was counted between two and nine times. The chain combines TRBV29-1 with TRBJ2-7, with 9 nucleotides matching TRBD1. The germline V gene has CDR1 SQVTM and CDR2 ANQGSEA. This CDR3 region has 15 residues. The V and J ends lost 2 bases and 7 bases, in that order; junction bases with no gene match: 12. The CDR3 sequence: CSVEPPGQGPGEQYF. The CDR3 DNA sequence: TGCAGCGTTGAACCACCGGGACAGGGCCCAGGGGAGCAGTACTTC.

This clonotype occurred a few times. V is TRBV6-6 and J is TRBJ2-1; D perhaps matches TRBD2 (6 bases). CDR3 size: 13 residues. The V end was cut by 7 bases, the J end by 7 bases, with 14 bases between. The germline V gene encodes CDR1 MNHNY and CDR2 SVGAGI (reference sequence). CDR3 DNA: TGTGCCAGCACTTGGGGGAGGAGTAATGAGCAGTTCTTC. Translated, it gives CASTWGRSNEQFF.

The chain couples TRBV12-3 or TRBV12-4 to TRBJ2-7, with 10 nucleotides matching TRBD1. This CDR3 contains 14 residues. V dropped 6 bases and J dropped 5; count of bases not matched to a gene: 7. The CDR3 is CASRAGQGVDEQYF. The CDR3 coding sequence is TGTGCCAGCAGAGCTGGACAGGGGGTGGACGAGCAGTACTTC.

The rearrangement uses TRBV20-1 and TRBJ1-3; 9 nucleotides align to TRBD1. The length of the CDR3 is 14 residues. The germline gives CDR1 DFQATT, CDR2 SNEGSKA (reference sequence). V shed 6 bases and J 3 bases; nucleotides not matched to a gene: 6. CDR3 nucleotides: TGCAGTGCCCGGACAGGGGAAAGTGGAAACACCATATATTTT. Its translation: CSARTGESGNTIYF.

As concerns this clonotype: An end of the junction differs from the germline gene, which may be a read error. V and J are TRBV28 and TRBJ2-7, with D hard to call. The germline V gene has CDR1 MDHEN and CDR2 SYDVKM. The CDR3 consists of 11 residues. The CDR3 DNA sequence: TGTGCCAGCAGTTCCGAGACGGAGTCGCACTTC. This encodes CASSSETESHF.

This chain links TRBV7-2 with TRBJ1-6, with unresolved D. The germline CDR1 and CDR2 sequences are SGHTA and FQGNSA. This CDR3 has 14 amino acids. Between the trimmed V and J ends, which lost 3 bases and 7 bases, there was a span of 10 bases. CDR3 amino acids: CASSLVRMNSPLHF. As DNA, the CDR3 is TGTGCCAGCAGCTTGGTACGGATGAATTCACCCCTCCACTTT.